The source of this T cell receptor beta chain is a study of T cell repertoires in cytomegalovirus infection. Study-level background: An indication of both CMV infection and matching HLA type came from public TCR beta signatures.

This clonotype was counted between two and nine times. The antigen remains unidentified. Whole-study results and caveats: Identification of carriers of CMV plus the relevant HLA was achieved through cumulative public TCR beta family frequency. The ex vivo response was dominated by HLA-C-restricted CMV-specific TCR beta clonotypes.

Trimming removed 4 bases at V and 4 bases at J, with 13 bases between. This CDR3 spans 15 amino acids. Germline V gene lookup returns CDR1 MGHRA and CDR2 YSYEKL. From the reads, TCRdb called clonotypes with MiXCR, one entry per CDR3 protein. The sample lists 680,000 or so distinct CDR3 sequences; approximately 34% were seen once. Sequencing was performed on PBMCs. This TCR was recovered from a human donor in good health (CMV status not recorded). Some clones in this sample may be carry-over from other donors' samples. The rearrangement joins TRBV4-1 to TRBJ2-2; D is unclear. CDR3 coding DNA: TGCGCCAGCAGCCCCCCTTGGACCGCCACCGGGGAGCTGTTTTTT. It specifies CASSPPWTATGELFF.